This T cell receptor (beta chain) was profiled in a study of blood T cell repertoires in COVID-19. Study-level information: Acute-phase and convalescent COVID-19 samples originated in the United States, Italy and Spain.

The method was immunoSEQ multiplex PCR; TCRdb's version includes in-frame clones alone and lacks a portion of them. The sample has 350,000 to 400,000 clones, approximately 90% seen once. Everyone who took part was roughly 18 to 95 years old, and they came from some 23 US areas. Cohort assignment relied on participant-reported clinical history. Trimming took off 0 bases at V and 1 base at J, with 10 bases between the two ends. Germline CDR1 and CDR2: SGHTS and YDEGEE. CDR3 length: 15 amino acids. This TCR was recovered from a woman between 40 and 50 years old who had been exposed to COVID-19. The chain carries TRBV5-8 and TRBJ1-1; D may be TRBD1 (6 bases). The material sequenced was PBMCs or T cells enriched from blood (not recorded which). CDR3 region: CASSLEGGRNTEAFF. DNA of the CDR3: TGTGCCAGCAGCTTGGAGGGGGGGAGGAACACTGAAGCTTTCTTT.